The subject of this entry is one T cell receptor beta chain. Its antigen is as yet unknown. Trimming cost V 1 base and J 7 bases; bases outside gene matches: 7. The CDR3 loop spans 15 amino acids. Germline values: CDR1 KGHSH, CDR2 LQKENI. The source of the sample is a study of cytomegalovirus exposure and HLA in healthy donors. Study-level points and caveats: The majority of CMV-associated TCR beta chains were reported as apparently HLA-restricted in a later analysis. Earlier analysis found most TCR beta V segments productive about 87% or about 30% of the time.

The PCR contained 60 Vbeta and 13 Jbeta primers. Generated by immunoSEQ multiplex PCR, the TCRdb table keeps only in-frame clones and is missing some. The repertoire consists of fewer than 150,000 clones, with under 80% occurring once and the leading ten covering approximately 2.8%. The specimen was PBMCs. The chain recombines TRBV18 with TRBJ2-7, with 10 bases identical to TRBD1. The sequence was collected from a male donor in good health and CMV-seronegative. This CDR3 reads CASSPRVDRGREQYF. In DNA form, the CDR3 reads TGTGCCAGCTCACCACGAGTGGACAGGGGGAGGGAGCAGTACTTC.